The rows below give T cell receptor beta chains drawn from one sample of a study of PD-L1 blockade in urothelial cancer. Clones were read by immunoSEQ multiplex PCR, and TCRdb kept only the in-frame ones, dropping some. The table has about 120,000 clones, about 89% seen once. The material sequenced was PBMCs, taken around atezolizumab (anti-PD-L1) treatment. Receptors were obtained from a man aged 55 to 70 with urothelial cancer. The CDR3 runs from the conserved cysteine through the conserved F or W. The D gene is left open where the match is weak. Expanded clones get a size class; other rows say once, few or many, or leave the size out.

j_call: TRBJ2-5
d_call: TRBD2
clone_size: -
v_call: TRBV5-4
cdr3_nt: TGTGCCAGCAGCTTGGGACTAGCGGGAGGCCCCTATAAAGAGACCCAGTACTTC
cdr3_aa: CASSLGLAGGPYKETQYF

j_call: TRBJ2-5
d_call: TRBD1
clone_size: -
v_call: TRBV25-1
cdr3_nt: TGTGCCAGCAGTGAGAGGGGACAGTTAAGGGAGACCCAGTACTTC
cdr3_aa: CASSERGQLRETQYF

j_call: TRBJ2-3
d_call: TRBD2
clone_size: -
v_call: TRBV18
cdr3_nt: TGTGCCAGCTCACGGACTAGCGGGGGGTCCGGGGATACGCAGTATTTT
cdr3_aa: CASSRTSGGSGDTQYF

j_call: TRBJ2-3
d_call: -
clone_size: -
v_call: TRBV21-1
cdr3_nt: TGTGCCAGCAGCAAATGTGGGGTAGCGGGAGCAAGCACAGATACGCAGTATTTT
cdr3_aa: CASSKCGVAGASTDTQYF

j_call: TRBJ2-5
d_call: TRBD1
clone_size: -
v_call: TRBV5-6
cdr3_nt: TGTGCCAGCAGCTTGGAGAGCAGGGGCAGGGGGGAGACCCAGTACTTC
cdr3_aa: CASSLESRGRGETQYF

j_call: TRBJ2-7
d_call: -
clone_size: -
v_call: TRBV19
cdr3_nt: TGTGCCAGTGCCCGCTTGCAGGGAACCCCCTCCGAGCAGTACTTC
cdr3_aa: CASARLQGTPSEQYF

j_call: TRBJ1-1
d_call: -
clone_size: -
v_call: TRBV13
cdr3_nt: TGTGCCAGCAGCCCCCGTGGACTTTCCCGAACCACTGAAGCTTTCTTT
cdr3_aa: CASSPRGLSRTTEAFF

j_call: TRBJ2-1
d_call: -
clone_size: -
v_call: TRBV28
cdr3_nt: TGTGCCAGCCTACTAGGGGCCTCAAGGGGGTACAATGAGCAGTTCTTC
cdr3_aa: CASLLGASRGYNEQFF

j_call: TRBJ2-1
d_call: TRBD2
clone_size: -
v_call: TRBV9
cdr3_nt: TGTGCCAGCAGCCAAACACCGGGACTAGCGGGGGTTCACAATGAGCAGTTCTTC
cdr3_aa: CASSQTPGLAGVHNEQFF

j_call: TRBJ2-7
d_call: -
clone_size: -
v_call: TRBV7-6
cdr3_nt: TGTGCCAGCAGCTTAGCTGGCGGGCTAAACTACGAGCAGTACTTC
cdr3_aa: CASSLAGGLNYEQYF

j_call: TRBJ2-7
d_call: -
clone_size: -
v_call: TRBV6-5
cdr3_nt: TGTGCCAGCAGCCCCGGACTGTACAGCTCCTACGAGCAGTACTTC
cdr3_aa: CASSPGLYSSYEQYF

j_call: TRBJ2-7
d_call: TRBD1
clone_size: -
v_call: TRBV28
cdr3_nt: TGTGCCAGCAGCTGGGGACAGACCTACGAGCAGTACTTC
cdr3_aa: CASSWGQTYEQYF

j_call: TRBJ1-1
d_call: -
clone_size: -
v_call: TRBV28
cdr3_nt: TGTGCCAGCAGTGCAGGGATGGGTGAAGCTTTCTTT
cdr3_aa: CASSAGMGEAFF

j_call: TRBJ1-5
d_call: TRBD1
clone_size: few
v_call: TRBV6-1
cdr3_nt: TGTGCCAGCGCAATTCCGGGACAGTTACGGCCCCAGCATTTT
cdr3_aa: CASAIPGQLRPQHF

j_call: TRBJ2-1
d_call: TRBD2
clone_size: -
v_call: TRBV6-5
cdr3_nt: TGTGCCAGCAGTCGACTAGCAGGAGGCGATGAGCAGTTCTTC
cdr3_aa: CASSRLAGGDEQFF

j_call: TRBJ2-3
d_call: TRBD2
clone_size: -
v_call: TRBV5-1
cdr3_nt: TGCGCCAGCAGCTCCAGGGAGACTAGCGGGGGCACAGATACGCAGTATTTT
cdr3_aa: CASSSRETSGGTDTQYF

j_call: TRBJ1-2
d_call: TRBD1
clone_size: -
v_call: TRBV18
cdr3_nt: TGTGCCAGCTCACGGGACAGTTCCTATGGCTACACCTTC
cdr3_aa: CASSRDSSYGYTF

j_call: TRBJ2-2
d_call: TRBD1
clone_size: -
v_call: TRBV4-3
cdr3_nt: TGCGCCAGCAGCCAGCGGGGACAGGGGTCAAACACCGGGGAGCTGTTTTTT
cdr3_aa: CASSQRGQGSNTGELFF

j_call: TRBJ1-6
d_call: -
clone_size: -
v_call: TRBV5-1
cdr3_nt: TGCGCCAGCAGCCCGGGGCCGGGGGCACCCCTCCACTTT
cdr3_aa: CASSPGPGAPLHF

j_call: TRBJ1-1
d_call: TRBD1
clone_size: few
v_call: TRBV10-3
cdr3_nt: TGTGCCATCACCCGGGACAGCGGTCTTTACACTGAAGCTTTCTTT
cdr3_aa: CAITRDSGLYTEAFF

j_call: TRBJ1-5
d_call: TRBD1
clone_size: few
v_call: TRBV2
cdr3_nt: TGTGCCAGCAGGGGAAGACAGGGGGCGATTGTTCAGCCCCAGCATTTT
cdr3_aa: CASRGRQGAIVQPQHF

j_call: TRBJ2-3
d_call: -
clone_size: -
v_call: TRBV5-1
cdr3_nt: TGCGCCAGCAGCTTATCAGGTCTAGATACGCAGTATTTT
cdr3_aa: CASSLSGLDTQYF

j_call: TRBJ2-7
d_call: -
clone_size: -
v_call: TRBV6-6
cdr3_nt: TGTGCCAGCATCCAACGGCCGGAGGGGGAGCAGTACTTC
cdr3_aa: CASIQRPEGEQYF

j_call: TRBJ2-6
d_call: -
clone_size: -
v_call: TRBV6-1
cdr3_nt: TGTGCCAGCATAGAGGGCTCTGGGGCCAACGTCCTGACTTTC
cdr3_aa: CASIEGSGANVLTF

j_call: TRBJ1-5
d_call: TRBD1
clone_size: -
v_call: TRBV18
cdr3_nt: TGTGCCAGCTCATCCGGACAGGCCCCGGGGCAGCCCCAGCATTTT
cdr3_aa: CASSSGQAPGQPQHF

j_call: TRBJ2-5
d_call: -
clone_size: -
v_call: TRBV19
cdr3_nt: TGTGCCAGTAGTATAGGGACAAATCAAGAGACCCAGTACTTC
cdr3_aa: CASSIGTNQETQYF

j_call: TRBJ2-1
d_call: -
clone_size: -
v_call: TRBV29-1
cdr3_nt: TGCAGCGCCGACAGGAACACCTACAATGAGCAGTTCTTC
cdr3_aa: CSADRNTYNEQFF

j_call: TRBJ2-5
d_call: TRBD1
clone_size: -
v_call: TRBV5-4
cdr3_nt: TGTGCCAGCAGCCCAAGGCAGGGGGATGGGGAGACCCAGTACTTC
cdr3_aa: CASSPRQGDGETQYF

j_call: TRBJ2-5
d_call: -
clone_size: -
v_call: TRBV29-1
cdr3_nt: TGCAGCGTTGGGACAGAACAAGAGACCCAGTACTTC
cdr3_aa: CSVGTEQETQYF

j_call: TRBJ2-7
d_call: -
clone_size: once
v_call: TRBV19
cdr3_nt: TGTGCCAGTAGCCCGGGACTTACCTACGAGCAGTACTTC
cdr3_aa: CASSPGLTYEQYF

j_call: TRBJ2-7
d_call: TRBD1
clone_size: -
v_call: TRBV7-9
cdr3_nt: TGTGCCAGCAGCTTACCCCAGGGGGCCCCCTCCTACGAGCAGTACTTC
cdr3_aa: CASSLPQGAPSYEQYF

j_call: TRBJ2-7
d_call: -
clone_size: -
v_call: TRBV11-3
cdr3_nt: TGTGCCAGCAGCTTAACCGACAGCTCCTTCAGCGAGCAGTACTTC
cdr3_aa: CASSLTDSSFSEQYF

j_call: TRBJ2-5
d_call: -
clone_size: -
v_call: TRBV11-3
cdr3_nt: TGTGCCAGCAGCTTAGATTGGCAGTACCAAGAGACCCAGTACTTC
cdr3_aa: CASSLDWQYQETQYF

j_call: TRBJ1-1
d_call: TRBD1
clone_size: -
v_call: TRBV7-2
cdr3_nt: TGTGCCAGCAGCCCATTGACAGGGGGGAACACTGAAGCTTTCTTT
cdr3_aa: CASSPLTGGNTEAFF

j_call: TRBJ2-1
d_call: -
clone_size: -
v_call: TRBV6-5
cdr3_nt: TGTGCCAGCACCCCGAGACGGGCAGGGAATGAGCAGTTCTTC
cdr3_aa: CASTPRRAGNEQFF

j_call: TRBJ2-7
d_call: -
clone_size: -
v_call: TRBV7-2
cdr3_nt: TGTGCCAGCAGCGTCCGGAGGCAGAGCTACGAGCAGTACTTC
cdr3_aa: CASSVRRQSYEQYF

j_call: TRBJ2-7
d_call: TRBD1
clone_size: -
v_call: TRBV6-5
cdr3_nt: TGTGCCAGCAGTCCCGGGACAGGGGGCTTCTACGAGCAGTACTTC
cdr3_aa: CASSPGTGGFYEQYF

j_call: TRBJ1-2
d_call: TRBD1
clone_size: -
v_call: TRBV6-6
cdr3_nt: TGTGCCAGCAGTTGGGACAGGGACAATGGCTACACCTTC
cdr3_aa: CASSWDRDNGYTF